This entry lists 27 T cell receptor beta chains sequenced from one sample in a study of control samples from healthy donors and cancer patients. The protocol was immunoSEQ multiplex PCR, while the TCRdb copy is restricted to in-frame clones and leaves out a portion. The sample contains about 94,000 clones, about nine tenths of which appear only once. The sample was blood. The receptors here all came from a woman aged 18-29 years in good health.

The rearrangement uses TRBV12-3 or TRBV12-4 and TRBJ2-7; D uncertain. The CDR3 has 12 amino acids. Trimming removed 2 bases at V and 3 bases at J, with 5 bases between. CDR3: CASSLLSYEQYF. CDR3 coding DNA: TGTGCCAGCAGTTTACTGAGCTACGAGCAGTACTTC.

The chain employs TRBV4-1 and TRBJ2-7; D may be TRBD1 (6 bases). Trimming pared 0 bases from V and 4 bases from J, leaving 16 bases between. Germline V gives CDR1 MGHRA, CDR2 YSYEKL. There are 16 residues in the CDR3. CDR3 region: CASSQEIRDIGYEQYF. CDR3 sequence (DNA): TGCGCCAGCAGCCAAGAAATTAGGGACATAGGTTACGAGCAGTACTTC.

The J gene is TRBJ2-3, the V gene TRBV6-5, with 7 positions matching TRBD1. CDR3 length equals 14 residues. With V trimmed by 7 bases and J by 2 bases, 6 bases remained unmatched. CDR1 and CDR2 from the germline V gene are MNHEY and SVGAGI. In DNA, the CDR3 is TGTGCCAGCATCCAGGGGGTAGTCACAGATACGCAGTATTTT. This gives the protein CASIQGVVTDTQYF.

V usage is TRBV11-3 and J usage is TRBJ2-7; 7 positions agree with TRBD1. The germline V gene has CDR1 SGHNT and CDR2 YENEEA. With 1 base clipped from V and 3 bases from J, the junction kept 6 bases outside the gene matches. This CDR3 contains 15 residues. The CDR3 sequence: CASSLGDSSNYEQYF. In DNA form, the CDR3 reads TGTGCCAGCAGCTTAGGGGACAGTTCAAACTACGAGCAGTACTTC.

This rearrangement joins TRBV6-1 to TRBJ1-5; 10 bases are shared with TRBD1. Trimming took 3 bases from V and 7 from J; bases not matched to a gene: 6. Germline CDR1 MNHNS, CDR2 SASEGT. The CDR3 is 15 amino acids. The CDR3 sequence: CASSDMGQGSQPQHF. For the CDR3, the DNA is TGTGCCAGCAGTGATATGGGACAGGGGAGCCAGCCCCAGCATTTT.

The V gene is TRBV7-9, the J gene TRBJ1-2; TRBD1 is a possible D gene (5 bases). The CDR3 covers 12 residues. Germline-derived CDR1 and CDR2 are SEHNR and FQNEAQ (reference sequence). Deletions cut 6 bases from V and 6 bases from J, with 11 bases between. The CDR3 region is CASRRGVDGYTF. Written as DNA, the CDR3 is TGTGCCAGCAGGCGAGGGGTAGATGGCTACACCTTC.

The chain is built from TRBV5-6 and TRBJ1-6; D is possibly TRBD1 (5 bases). CDR1 is SGHDT and CDR2 is YYEEEE in the germline V gene. The CDR3 runs to 15 residues. V lost 4 bases, J lost 7 bases, and 15 bases lay in between. The CDR3 here is CASSPQGALNSPLHF. The CDR3 nucleotides read TGTGCCAGCAGCCCCCAAGGGGCTCTAAATTCACCCCTCCACTTT.

The genes are TRBV7-2 and TRBJ2-2; 12 positions match TRBD2. Trimming at V came to 5 bases and at J to 4 bases, leaving 8 bases not matched to a gene. CDR3 length: 17 residues. In germline, CDR1 is SGHTA, CDR2 FQGNSA. CDR3 coding DNA: TGTGCCAGCAGCCTTTCTAGCGGGGGGGCCGGCACCGGGGAGCTGTTTTTT. Its protein product is CASSLSSGGAGTGELFF. Looking up the rest from reference TRBV7-2 and TRBJ2-2 gives the full variable domain: GAGVSQSPSNKVTEKGKDVELRCDPISGHTALYWYRQSLGQGLEFLIYFQGNSAPDKSGLPSDRFSAERTGGSVSTLTIQRTQQEDSAVYLCASSLSSGGAGTGELFFGEGSRLTVL.

About this clone: Other DNA sequences within the sample encode an identical CDR3. J is TRBJ2-2 and V is TRBV7-9; no clear D gene. Trimming stripped 1 base from V and 5 bases from J, with 5 bases between. The V gene's germline CDR1 is SEHNR and CDR2 FQNEAQ (reference sequence). The CDR3 contains 13 residues. The CDR3 DNA follows: TGTGCCAGCAGCTTAGACGGTACCGGGGAGCTGTTTTTT. It is translated as CASSLDGTGELFF.

The chain employs TRBV5-5 and TRBJ1-1; tentatively, D is TRBD1 (5 bases). The CDR3 runs to 12 residues. Germline values: CDR1 SGHKS, CDR2 YYEKEE (reference sequence). Trimming removed 5 bases at V and 9 bases at J, with 14 bases between. This chain's CDR3 is CASSLGGKKAFF. CDR3 DNA: TGTGCCAGCAGTCTGGGGGGGAAAAAAGCTTTCTTT.

The rearrangement uses TRBV29-1 and TRBJ2-6, with 8 bases matching TRBD1. CDR1 is SQVTM and CDR2 is ANQGSEA in the germline V gene. Germline trimming cut 7 bases from V and 0 bases from J; bases unmatched to any gene: 11. The CDR3 contains 17 residues. The CDR3 coding sequence is TGCAGCGATACAGCTTTGGACAGGGCCTCTGGGGCCAACGTCCTGACTTTC. Residues: CSDTALDRASGANVLTF.

The chain carries TRBV7-6 and TRBJ2-7, with D possibly TRBD2 on 6 matching bases. V shed 5 bases and J shed 1 base, with 18 bases lying between them. From germline, CDR1 is SGHVS and CDR2 FNYEAQ. The CDR3 is made up of 16 amino acids. CDR3 DNA: TGTGCCAGCAGCGCTATAGGCGGAGCGGGTTCCTACGAGCAGTACTTC. Its protein product is CASSAIGGAGSYEQYF.

The chain employs TRBV7-9 and TRBJ2-5, with 14 bases aligning to TRBD2. The CDR3 has 15 residues. The V and J ends lost 4 bases and 5 bases, in that order; junction bases with no gene match: 3. CDR1 and CDR2 from the germline V gene are SEHNR and FQNEAQ (reference sequence). In DNA, the CDR3 is TGTGCCAGCAGCTCCCGGACTAGCGGGGGGGAGACCCAGTACTTC. Its translation: CASSSRTSGGETQYF.

This sequence joins TRBV5-1 and TRBJ2-1; maybe TRBD2 (5 bases). The V end lost 5 bases, the J end lost 8 bases, and 23 bases lay between the germline ends. The CDR3 consists of 16 residues. Germline CDR1 and CDR2: SGHRS and YFSETQ. The DNA of the CDR3 is TGCGCCAGCAGGGAGACCCCGGGGTTTGGCCTTTATGAGCAGTTCTTC. Its protein is CASRETPGFGLYEQFF.

This clone occurred once. This chain uses TRBV29-1 with TRBJ2-1, with 8 bases lining up with TRBD2. This CDR3 is 15 amino acids long. Germline V gene sequence: CDR1 SQVTM, CDR2 ANQGSEA. The V and J ends lost 4 bases and 4 bases, in that order; junction bases with no gene match: 9. CDR3 nucleotides: TGCAGCGTTGTCCTCGGGGGGGGAGGGTACAATGAGCAGTTCTTC. It encodes CSVVLGGGGYNEQFF.

J is TRBJ1-1 and V is TRBV2; D is unresolved. This CDR3 has 10 amino acids. Per the germline V gene, CDR1 is SNHLY and CDR2 is FYNNEI. Trimming cost V 6 bases and J 3 bases, with 2 bases left between them. This CDR3 reads CASSYTEAFF. CDR3 bases: TGTGCCAGCAGCTACACTGAAGCTTTCTTT.

The chain links TRBV5-1 to TRBJ2-2; 7 nucleotides line up with TRBD1. Trimming cost V 4 bases and J 6 bases; bases outside gene matches: 15. The germline gives CDR1 SGHRS, CDR2 YFSETQ. The CDR3 totals 17 residues. CDR3 region: CASSPEYRGFPAGELFF. CDR3 sequence (DNA): TGCGCCAGCAGCCCTGAGTACAGGGGATTCCCAGCCGGGGAGCTGTTTTTT.

J is TRBJ2-5 and V is TRBV7-2; D is tentatively TRBD1 or TRBD2 (5 bases each). Trimming left V 6 bases short and J 7 bases short, with 12 bases between. The CDR3 is 12 amino acids. The germline gives CDR1 SGHTA, CDR2 FQGNSA. The DNA for the CDR3 is TGTGCCAGCAGTCGGGACGCGTGGACCCAGTACTTC. Protein: CASSRDAWTQYF.

The chain uses TRBV2 and TRBJ1-1, with D possibly TRBD1 on 5 matching bases. Germline V lookup: CDR1 SNHLY, CDR2 FYNNEI. This CDR3 has 13 residues. Trimming cost V 5 bases and J 1 base, with 8 bases left between them. The CDR3 bases are TGTGCCAGCAGTAGGGACGGGAACACTGAAGCTTTCTTT. This translates into CASSRDGNTEAFF. Full variable domain (missing parts from reference TRBV2 and TRBJ1-1): EPEVTQTPSHQVTQMGQEVILRCVPISNHLYFYWYRQILGQKVEFLVSFYNNEISEKSEIFDDQFSVERPDGSNFTLKIRSTKLEDSAMYFCASSRDGNTEAFFGQGTRLTVV.

The chain uses TRBV18 and TRBJ1-1; no definite D call. V dropped 0 bases and J dropped 2 bases, with 7 bases sitting between them. The CDR3 is 14 residues long. The germline V gene encodes CDR1 KGHSH and CDR2 LQKENI. The CDR3 spells CASSPPGLNTEAFF. DNA for the CDR3: TGTGCCAGCTCACCACCAGGGTTAAACACTGAAGCTTTCTTT.

In its sample, this clone was seen once. This chain links TRBV5-1 with TRBJ1-1; possible D gene TRBD1, 5 bases. The CDR3 loop spans 15 amino acids. Looked up from germline, CDR1 is SGHRS and CDR2 is YFSETQ. V lost 6 bases, J lost 3 bases, and 18 bases lay in between. The CDR3 DNA reads TGCGCCAGCACCCCTGGCGGGGGGGGATACACTGAAGCTTTCTTT. This sequence encodes CASTPGGGGYTEAFF.

This rearrangement joins TRBV7-3 to TRBJ2-3, with 10 nucleotides matching TRBD2. CDR1 is SGHTA, CDR2 FQGTGA, per germline. The CDR3 runs to 15 residues. The junction had 5 bases not matched to a gene; V was cut back by 6 bases and J by 2 bases. CDR3 nucleotides: TGTGCCAGCAGTCCGAGCGGGGGGGTCACAGATACGCAGTATTTT. Translation gives CASSPSGGVTDTQYF.

The V gene is TRBV21-1, the J gene TRBJ1-4; the table's D call, TRBD1, has no DNA check behind it. TRBV21-1 is a pseudogene locus. This CDR3 has 16 residues. This CDR3 reads CASRSTGEPANEKLFF. The CDR3 DNA follows: TGTGCCAGCAGATCGACAGGAGAACCAGCTAATGAAAAACTGTTTTTT.

J is TRBJ2-7 and V is TRBV5-1; 8 bases line up with TRBD1. The CDR3 is made up of 13 amino acids. Trimming took 3 bases from V and 6 from J; bases not matched to a gene: 5. The germline CDR1 and CDR2 sequences are SGHRS and YFSETQ. The CDR3 here is CASSSGGGFEQYF. CDR3 DNA: TGCGCCAGCAGCTCAGGGGGCGGTTTCGAGCAGTACTTC.

The V and J genes are TRBV7-9 and TRBJ2-7, with 9 bases that match TRBD1. V lost 5 bases, J lost 3 bases, and 5 bases stayed unmatched. Germline V gene sequence: CDR1 SEHNR, CDR2 FQNEAQ (reference sequence). The CDR3 extends over 14 amino acids. CDR3 amino acids: CASSKGQGFYEQYF. CDR3 in DNA: TGTGCCAGCAGCAAGGGACAGGGATTCTACGAGCAGTACTTC.

Only a few counts were recorded for this clone. The chain combines TRBV7-3 with TRBJ2-1; possibly TRBD2 for D (6 bases). Germline CDR1 SGHTA, CDR2 FQGTGA. Trimming took 2 bases from V and 2 from J, leaving 7 bases between them. The length of the CDR3 is 14 residues. DNA of the CDR3: TGTGCCAGCAGCTTAGGGAGGACCTACAATGAGCAGTTCTTC. It specifies CASSLGRTYNEQFF.

The V call is TRBV11-2, the J call TRBJ2-7, with TRBD1 identical over 9 bases. The germline gives CDR1 SGHAT, CDR2 FQNNGV. The ends lost 1 base at V and 0 bases at J; junction bases unmatched: 4. The CDR3 totals 16 residues. The CDR3 DNA is TGTGCCAGCAGCTTAGTGGACAGGGGCCGCTCCTACGAGCAGTACTTC. Its translation is CASSLVDRGRSYEQYF.